The 20 T cell receptor beta chains below were found in one sample sequenced in a study of a mutant IDH1 vaccine in newly diagnosed glioma. Documented time point: baseline, week 1 (first vaccination visit). Treatment denoted: pre-vaccination baseline after standard-of-care therapy. Using immunoSEQ multiplex PCR, the repertoire was profiled, and TCRdb retains in-frame clones only, with some absent. The data hold about 54,000 clones, with roughly 80% observed a single time. The sample in question was PBMCs, obtained from a glioma patient treated with radiotherapy, temozolomide or both. These receptors were obtained from a man between 18 and 29 years old with glioma.

J is TRBJ1-2 and V is TRBV6-5; 9 bases map to TRBD1. This CDR3 is built from 15 residues. V dropped 10 bases and J dropped 2; count of bases not matched to a gene: 11. Germline assignment: CDR1 MNHEY and CDR2 SVGAGI. In DNA, the CDR3 is TGTGCCACCGGGGACAGGGAGGGCCTCAACTATGGCTACACCTTC. Its translation is CATGDREGLNYGYTF.

DNA of the CDR3: TGCGCCAGCAGCCAGCAGGGATGGGGCTACACCTTC. Its translation is CASSQQGWGYTF. The chain carries TRBV4-3 and TRBJ1-2, with a possible D match to TRBD1 (5 bases). Germline lookup yields CDR1 LGHNA and CDR2 YSLEER. Trimming left V 3 bases short and J 8 bases short, with 10 bases between. CDR3 length equals 12 residues.

This sequence joins TRBV27 and TRBJ2-7, with a possible D match to TRBD2 (5 bases). The germline gives CDR1 MNHEY, CDR2 SMNVEV (reference sequence). The CDR3 is made up of 14 amino acids. V dropped 0 bases and J dropped 5 bases, with 11 bases sitting between them. The DNA of the CDR3 is TGTGCCAGCAGTTTATCGCTTTCGGGGAACGAGCAGTACTTC. This encodes CASSLSLSGNEQYF.

The chain carries TRBV5-4 and TRBJ2-7, with no clear D. Germline-derived CDR1 and CDR2 are SGHNT and YYREEE (reference sequence). The CDR3 consists of 13 residues. V gave up 1 base and J gave up 3 bases, with 8 bases separating them. The CDR3 reads CASSLNGIYEQYF. The CDR3 DNA sequence: TGTGCCAGCAGCTTGAACGGCATCTACGAGCAGTACTTC.

The V and J genes are TRBV30 and TRBJ1-2, with 9 bases fitting TRBD1. CDR1 is GTSNPN, CDR2 SVGIG, per germline (reference sequence). This CDR3 comprises 14 residues. Losses at the gene ends were 3 bases for V and 5 bases for J; bases not matched to a gene: 7. CDR3 sequence: CAWSQGQGTYGYTF. The CDR3 DNA reads as TGTGCCTGGAGCCAGGGACAGGGAACATATGGCTACACCTTC.

The CDR3 loop is CASSLRQGRDYEQYF. The DNA of the CDR3 is TGTGCCAGCAGTTTAAGGCAGGGTAGGGACTACGAGCAGTACTTC. The rearrangement uses TRBV27 and TRBJ2-7, with a possible D match to TRBD1 (5 bases). Germline-derived CDR1 and CDR2 are MNHEY and SMNVEV (reference sequence). V lost 2 bases, J lost 3 bases, and 14 bases lay in between. This CDR3 is built from 15 residues.

The CDR3 region has the DNA TGTGCCAGCCGAGTGGAAACGGGAGCCGTGAAGGAGCAGTACTTC. Translating gives CASRVETGAVKEQYF. The chain uses TRBV2 and TRBJ2-7, with a tentative D call TRBD2 (6 bases). The CDR3 loop spans 15 amino acids. The germline V gene has CDR1 SNHLY and CDR2 FYNNEI. V lost 8 bases to trimming and J lost 7 bases, with 24 bases between them.

The chain uses TRBV2 and TRBJ1-1; TRBD1 is a possible D gene (5 bases). This CDR3 region has 13 residues. CDR1 is SNHLY and CDR2 is FYNNEI in the germline V gene. V was shortened by 10 bases and J by 1 base, with 13 bases between the two germline ends. This chain's CDR3 is CANSRQSNTEAFF. For the CDR3, the DNA is TGTGCCAACTCCAGACAGTCGAACACTGAAGCTTTCTTT.

This sequence joins TRBV7-9 and TRBJ2-1; TRBD2 aligns across 9 bases. The CDR3 contains 14 residues. Per germline, CDR1 SEHNR and CDR2 FQNEAQ (reference sequence). The trim removed 8 bases at V and 7 bases at J, leaving 9 bases unmatched. DNA for the CDR3: TGTGCCAGCCTAATAAGCGGGAGGAAGAATGAGCAGTTCTTC. This sequence encodes CASLISGRKNEQFF.

The V and J genes are TRBV5-1 and TRBJ2-7; 14 bases are a match to TRBD2. The CDR3 runs to 16 residues. Per germline, CDR1 SGHRS and CDR2 YFSETQ. The V gene end was trimmed by 0 bases and the J gene end by 6 bases; junction bases not matched to a gene: 5. In DNA, the CDR3 is TGCGCCAGCAGCTTGGCCGGACTAGCGGGAGGCTTCGAGCAGTACTTC. Its protein product is CASSLAGLAGGFEQYF.

This clone was observed a few times. V and J are TRBV5-4 and TRBJ2-7, with a tentative D call TRBD2 (6 bases). Trimming cost V 4 bases and J 1 base, with 9 bases left between them. CDR1 is SGHNT and CDR2 is YYREEE in the germline V gene (reference sequence). The CDR3 contains 13 residues. CDR3 in amino acids: CASSAGRSYEQYF. As DNA, the CDR3 is TGTGCCAGCAGCGCGGGACGGTCCTACGAGCAGTACTTC.

V gene TRBV25-1 combines with J gene TRBJ2-1, with TRBD2 matching 11 bases. Per germline, CDR1 MGHDK and CDR2 SYGVNS. This CDR3 region has 14 residues. V shed 6 bases and J 8 bases; nucleotides not matched to a gene: 6. The CDR3 region has the DNA TGTGCCAGCAGCTTAGCGGGAGGGCCCCATGAGCAGTTCTTC. Translation: CASSLAGGPHEQFF.

The chain recombines TRBV29-1 with TRBJ2-7, with D unclear. The CDR3 is 15 amino acids. Per the germline V gene, CDR1 is SQVTM and CDR2 is ANQGSEA. Trimming took 5 bases from V and 0 from J, leaving 17 bases between them. The CDR3: CSVLARTPSSYEQYF. The DNA of the CDR3 is TGCAGCGTTCTGGCTAGAACCCCCAGCTCCTACGAGCAGTACTTC.

The chain employs TRBV6-6 and TRBJ1-1; D unclear. V was cut by 1 base and J by 8 bases, with 5 bases left in between. The CDR3 contains 11 residues. In germline, CDR1 is MNHNY, CDR2 SVGAGI (reference sequence). The CDR3 DNA follows: TGTGCCAGCAGTTACTATGTCGAAGCTTTCTTT. Residues: CASSYYVEAFF.

This clone was seen more than once but under ten times. V gene TRBV7-2 combines with J gene TRBJ1-1; unclear D gene. CDR1 is SGHTA and CDR2 is FQGNSA in the germline V gene. V was clipped by 1 base and J by 1 base, with 7 bases between them. The CDR3 loop spans 14 amino acids. The CDR3 DNA reads TGTGCCAGCAGCTTAGGTTGGGAGAACACTGAAGCTTTCTTT. This gives the protein CASSLGWENTEAFF.

This clone was detected once. This chain uses TRBV9 with TRBJ1-1, with D possibly matching TRBD1 (6 bases). The CDR3 is made up of 15 amino acids. Trimming stripped 4 bases from V and 4 bases from J, with 17 bases between. The germline CDR1 and CDR2 sequences are SGDLS and YYNGEE. CDR3 loop: CASSTSDSMITEAFF. The DNA for the CDR3 is TGTGCCAGCAGCACCTCGGACAGTATGATCACTGAAGCTTTCTTT.

V gene TRBV6-6 combines with J gene TRBJ1-4, with D unresolved. Germline assignment: CDR1 MNHNY and CDR2 SVGAGI (reference sequence). This CDR3 contains 15 residues. V was clipped by 7 bases and J by 8 bases, with 20 bases between them. The CDR3 DNA follows: TGTGCCAGCAAAAGCGGCAGGCGCCCACAGGAAAAACTGTTTTTT. Residues: CASKSGRRPQEKLFF.

The CDR3: CASSSHQGAGQPQHF. The CDR3 region has the DNA TGTGCCAGCAGCTCTCACCAGGGGGCAGGACAGCCCCAGCATTTT. This chain uses TRBV7-2 with TRBJ1-5, with 8 bases lining up with TRBD1. This CDR3 comprises 15 residues. The germline gives CDR1 SGHTA, CDR2 FQGNSA. J gave up 7 bases and V 4 bases, and 9 bases lay outside the gene matches.

The gene calls are TRBV6-5 and TRBJ1-1, with 7 positions matching TRBD1. V dropped 4 bases and J dropped 10; count of bases not matched to a gene: 15. The CDR3 runs 15 residues. Per the germline V gene, CDR1 is MNHEY and CDR2 is SVGAGI. The CDR3 reads CASSFRRGAYWGAFF. The CDR3 coding sequence is TGTGCCAGCAGTTTCCGCAGGGGGGCTTACTGGGGAGCTTTCTTT.

The V gene is TRBV19, the J gene TRBJ2-7; 9 bases fit TRBD1. V was pared by 6 bases and J by 8 bases, with 11 bases of the junction left unmatched. Germline assignment: CDR1 LNHDA and CDR2 SQIVND (reference sequence). The CDR3 is 14 residues long. CDR3 DNA: TGTGCCAGTAGGCCGGGGACAGGGACCATCAAGCAGTACTTC. Amino acid sequence: CASRPGTGTIKQYF.